A single sample gave rise to the 15 T cell receptor beta chains below, sequenced in a study of blood T cell repertoires in COVID-19. Generated by immunoSEQ multiplex PCR, the TCRdb table keeps only in-frame clones and is missing some. The sample holds around 140,000 clones, 76% seen once. The sample comprised peripheral blood. The receptors here all came from a woman older than 75 with active or convalescent COVID-19.

This clone was recorded once. The chain recombines TRBV19 with TRBJ1-3, with D maybe TRBD1 (6 bases). V shed 5 bases and J shed 2 bases, with 13 bases lying between them. This CDR3 contains 15 residues. Looked up from germline, CDR1 is LNHDA and CDR2 is SQIVND (reference sequence). CDR3 sequence: CASSPINRAGNTIYF. CDR3 coding DNA: TGTGCCAGTAGTCCAATCAACAGGGCTGGAAACACCATATATTTT.

A remark on this clone: A junction end diverges from the germline sequence, so it may reflect a read error. V gene TRBV6-1 combines with J gene TRBJ2-2, with unresolved D. In germline, CDR1 is MNHNS, CDR2 SASEGT. The length of the CDR3 is 17 residues. In nucleotides, the CDR3 is TGTGCCAGCAGGGAAGGTGCAGGATTTGATTTCGCCGGGGAGCTGTTTTTT. Translating it yields CASREGAGFDFAGELFF.

DNA for the CDR3: TGTGCCAGCAGCACGGGACAGGGGCAGAATTCACCCCTCCACTTT. Protein product: CASSTGQGQNSPLHF. The V call is TRBV9, the J call TRBJ1-6; TRBD1 aligns across 10 bases. V lost 4 bases and J lost 7; bases outside the gene matches: 5. Germline loops: CDR1 SGDLS, CDR2 YYNGEE. The CDR3 is 15 amino acids.

The chain is built from TRBV10-1 and TRBJ1-2; D is ambiguous. The CDR3 runs 15 residues. Between the trimmed V and J ends, which lost 10 bases and 1 base, there was a span of 19 bases. CDR1 and CDR2 from the germline V gene are WNHNN and SYGVQD (reference sequence). The CDR3 bases are TGCGCCAACCACTACCCAGAACGATTTAACTATGGCTACACCTTC. Translating gives CANHYPERFNYGYTF.

The J gene is TRBJ2-7, the V gene TRBV7-9; possible D gene TRBD2, 6 bases. The CDR3 has 13 residues. Between the trimmed V and J ends, which lost 3 bases and 0 bases, there was a span of 6 bases. The germline CDR1 and CDR2 sequences are SEHNR and FQNEAQ (reference sequence). CDR3 loop: CASSFGGSYEQYF. DNA for the CDR3: TGTGCCAGCAGCTTCGGGGGCTCCTACGAGCAGTACTTC.

The rearrangement uses TRBV19 and TRBJ2-2; 14 bases map to TRBD2. Per the germline V gene, CDR1 is LNHDA and CDR2 is SQIVND (reference sequence). J was trimmed by 1 base and V by 0 bases; bases with no gene match: 4. This CDR3 has 19 residues. In nucleotides, the CDR3 is TGTGCCAGTAGTATAGATGGACTAGCGGGGGGCATGAACACCGGGGAGCTGTTTTTT. This codes for CASSIDGLAGGMNTGELFF.

The chain combines TRBV20-1 with TRBJ2-3, with 10 bases fitting TRBD2. There are 17 residues in the CDR3. V was clipped by 3 bases and J by 0 bases; unmatched bases: 9. Germline CDR1 and CDR2: DFQATT and SNEGSKA (reference sequence). This CDR3 is CSASFWLAGASTDTQYF. The DNA of the CDR3 is TGCAGTGCTAGTTTTTGGCTAGCGGGGGCCAGCACAGATACGCAGTATTTT.

The V and J genes are TRBV6-5 and TRBJ1-5, with 7 positions matching TRBD1. Germline V CDR1 and CDR2: MNHEY, SVGAGI. The V gene end was trimmed by 6 bases and the J gene end by 6 bases; junction bases not matched to a gene: 11. The CDR3 extends over 15 amino acids. CDR3 sequence (DNA): TGTGCCAGCAGACAATCAGGGGGTGAGTCTCAGCCCCAGCATTTT. Its translation: CASRQSGGESQPQHF.

The CDR3 here is CASRRQGVVAEAFF. The CDR3, as DNA: TGTGCCAGCAGACGACAGGGGGTAGTTGCTGAAGCTTTCTTT. The chain joins TRBV6-5 to TRBJ1-1; 9 bases align to TRBD1. Germline trimming cut 6 bases from V and 6 bases from J; bases unmatched to any gene: 8. CDR3 length: 14 amino acids. Germline-derived CDR1 and CDR2 are MNHEY and SVGAGI.

For this clone: The junction departs from the called germline gene at one end, perhaps through a read error. The chain couples TRBV27 to TRBJ2-1; D not certain. The CDR3 totals 13 residues. Per germline, CDR1 MNHEY and CDR2 SMNVEV (reference sequence). This CDR3 reads CASSTSLTRERFF. CDR3 in DNA: TGTGCCAGCAGTACCTCTTTGACCCGCGAGCGGTTCTTC.

The J gene is TRBJ1-1, the V gene TRBV14; possibly TRBD1 for D (5 bases). CDR1 is SGHDN and CDR2 is FVKESK in the germline V gene. V shed 0 bases and J shed 12 bases, with 14 bases lying between them. This CDR3 region has 13 residues. The CDR3 DNA reads TGTGCCAGCAGCCAAGATCTAGGCAGGGTGCCTTTCTTT. Translating it yields CASSQDLGRVPFF.

The sample holds one count of this clone. This chain links TRBV2 with TRBJ2-7; no firm D call. This CDR3 is 11 amino acids long. Germline V CDR1 and CDR2: SNHLY, FYNNEI. V shed 6 bases and J shed 0 bases, with 3 bases lying between them. Here the CDR3 DNA reads TGTGCCAGCAGGTACTCCTACGAGCAGTACTTC. It translates to CASRYSYEQYF.

CDR3 nucleotides: TGTGCCAGCAGCTTGGGGGGACAGGGAAGCCAGCCCCAGCATTTT. This encodes CASSLGGQGSQPQHF. V gene TRBV5-4 combines with J gene TRBJ1-5; 9 nucleotides align to TRBD1. The length of the CDR3 is 15 residues. The germline CDR1 and CDR2 sequences are SGHNT and YYREEE (reference sequence). V lost 0 bases and J lost 7; bases outside the gene matches: 5.

The J gene is TRBJ1-5, the V gene TRBV9, with D perhaps matching TRBD1 (5 bases). This CDR3 contains 16 residues. Trimming took off 1 base at V and 6 bases at J, with 17 bases between the two ends. Germline assignment: CDR1 SGDLS and CDR2 YYNGEE. DNA for the CDR3: TGTGCCAGCAGCGTAATGAGGAGGGGAGCGGGTCAGCCCCAGCATTTT. Encoded protein: CASSVMRRGAGQPQHF.

V usage is TRBV5-8 and J usage is TRBJ1-2, with 9 positions matching TRBD1. V was clipped by 2 bases and J by 2 bases; unmatched bases: 4. Germline CDR1 is SGHTS and CDR2 is YDEGEE. The CDR3 covers 15 residues. This chain's CDR3 is CASSFPGQGNYGYTF. CDR3 nucleotides: TGTGCCAGCAGCTTTCCGGGACAGGGCAACTATGGCTACACCTTC.